The 30 T cell receptor beta chains below were found in one sample sequenced in a study of T cell repertoires in cytomegalovirus infection. These receptors lack a known antigen. TCRdb itself ran the reads through MiXCR, one entry per CDR3 protein. The sample holds approximately 910,000 distinct CDR3 sequences; 31% are singletons and the top ten take about an eighth. The input for sequencing was cultured CD8+ T cells from PBMCs, taken from culture after CMV antigen stimulation. The receptors derive from a human donor in good health (CMV status not recorded). Some clones in this sample may be carry-over from other donors' samples.

J is TRBJ2-1 and V is TRBV14, with TRBD1 matching 8 bases. This CDR3 is built from 13 residues. Germline CDR1 SGHDN, CDR2 FVKESK. The V segment lost 0 bases and the J segment 15 bases; nucleotides outside the gene matches: 7. The CDR3 coding sequence is TGTGCCAGCAGCCAAGATCTCGGGGACAGGATGTTCTTC. Protein product: CASSQDLGDRMFF.

This clonotype was picked up a small number of times. J is TRBJ1-1 and V is TRBV7-8; D unresolved. This CDR3 has 13 amino acids. Looked up from germline, CDR1 is SGHVS and CDR2 is FQNEAQ. V lost 5 bases, J lost 6 bases, and 13 bases lay in between. The CDR3 nucleotides read TGTGCCAGCAGCCCACCTGGGGTACCTGAAGCTTTCTTT. Amino acid sequence: CASSPPGVPEAFF.

The chain carries TRBV5-4 and TRBJ2-1, with TRBD2 matching 10 bases. CDR1 is SGHNT, CDR2 YYREEE, per germline (reference sequence). Germline trimming cut 2 bases from V and 7 bases from J; bases unmatched to any gene: 12. The CDR3 is 17 residues long. The CDR3 loop reads CASSFLGAGGPENEQFF. The CDR3 bases are TGTGCCAGCAGCTTCCTCGGAGCGGGGGGGCCCGAGAATGAGCAGTTCTTC.

The CDR3 DNA reads TGTGCCACCAGCAGAGATCAGGGTAGCAATCAGCCCCAGCATTTT. This gives the protein CATSRDQGSNQPQHF. The chain recombines TRBV15 with TRBJ1-5, with a possible D match to TRBD1 (5 bases). Germline CDR1 LNHNV, CDR2 YYDKDF (reference sequence). V lost 0 bases, J lost 0 bases, and 6 bases lay in between. The CDR3 is 15 residues long.

The chain employs TRBV27 and TRBJ1-1; D remains ambiguous. The germline CDR1 and CDR2 sequences are MNHEY and SMNVEV (reference sequence). V was clipped by 3 bases and J by 0 bases, with 11 bases between them. This CDR3 is 15 amino acids long. The CDR3 DNA follows: TGTGCCAGCAGTTTGTCTACTTATATGAACACTGAAGCTTTCTTT. Its translation is CASSLSTYMNTEAFF.

This clonotype appeared once. The chain combines TRBV28 with TRBJ2-1; D is tentatively TRBD1 or TRBD2 (5 bases each). The CDR3 runs to 16 residues. V lost 4 bases, J lost 0 bases, and 13 bases lay in between. Per the germline V gene, CDR1 is MDHEN and CDR2 is SYDVKM. DNA for the CDR3: TGTGCCAGCAGTTATAGGGTGGGGGACTCCTACAATGAGCAGTTCTTC. Its translation is CASSYRVGDSYNEQFF.

The V gene is TRBV6-5, the J gene TRBJ1-1; 7 bases match TRBD1. The CDR3 has 14 amino acids. V shed 4 bases, J shed 2 bases, and the junction held 4 bases outside the gene matches. CDR1 is MNHEY and CDR2 is SVGAGI in the germline V gene. The CDR3: CASSSRQGNTEAFF. The DNA for the CDR3 is TGTGCCAGCAGTTCCCGACAGGGCAACACTGAAGCTTTCTTT.

As to this clonotype: A much larger clone differs by one base, so this may be a read error. The rearrangement joins TRBV12-3 or TRBV12-4 to TRBJ1-6; weak D call: TRBD1 (6 bases). The CDR3 has 18 residues. CDR3 sequence (DNA): TGTGCCAACAGTCCGAGGGGGTACTATGACTCCTATAATTCACCCCTCCACTTT. Protein: CANSPRGYYDSYNSPLHF.

For the CDR3, the DNA is TGTGCCAGCAGTTACGATCCTGGGACAGTATATGGCTACACCTTC. Translated: CASSYDPGTVYGYTF. The rearrangement uses TRBV6-2 or TRBV6-3 and TRBJ1-2; 7 bases are a match to TRBD1. The J segment lost 5 bases and the V segment lost 2 bases, leaving 8 bases of the junction unmatched. CDR1 and CDR2 (germline): MNHEY, SVGEGT. This CDR3 has 15 amino acids.

The CDR3 nucleotides are TGTGCCAGCAGCCCTTGGCGCCTTGGCGTGGGGAGCGAGCAGTACTTC. Translation gives CASSPWRLGVGSEQYF. The V and J genes are TRBV27 and TRBJ2-7; D is perhaps TRBD2 (5 bases). CDR1 is MNHEY and CDR2 is SMNVEV in the germline V gene (reference sequence). The CDR3 covers 16 residues. The germline V and J ends were trimmed by 6 bases and 6 bases, with 24 bases remaining between them.

Only a few counts were recorded for this clonotype. The rearrangement uses TRBV5-1 and TRBJ1-3, with D hard to call. CDR1 and CDR2 (germline): SGHRS, YFSETQ. V lost 4 bases to trimming and J lost 0 bases, with 14 bases between them. The CDR3 runs to 16 residues. In DNA form, the CDR3 reads TGCGCCAGCAGCCCTGACACTCTTAGCTCTGGAAACACCATATATTTT. Residues: CASSPDTLSSGNTIYF. Full variable domain (remainder filled in from reference TRBV5-1 and TRBJ1-3): KAGVTQTPRYLIKTRGQQVTLSCSPISGHRSVSWYQQTPGQGLQFLFEYFSETQRNKGNFPGRFSGRQFSNSRSEMNVSTLELGDSALYLCASSPDTLSSGNTIYFGEGSWLTVV.

This clonotype was seen repeatedly, ten times or more. The chain carries TRBV7-9 and TRBJ1-1; the match to TRBD1 covers 10 bases. J was trimmed by 0 bases and V by 5 bases; bases with no gene match: 6. From germline, CDR1 is SEHNR and CDR2 FQNEAQ (reference sequence). This CDR3 has 16 amino acids. CDR3 amino acids: CASSERQGAVNTEAFF. The CDR3 DNA reads TGTGCCAGCAGCGAGAGACAGGGGGCGGTGAACACTGAAGCTTTCTTT.

The genes are TRBV27 and TRBJ2-3; D gene uncertain. Trimming removed 3 bases from V and 2 bases from J, with 12 bases in between. The CDR3 is 15 residues long. CDR1 and CDR2 from the germline V gene are MNHEY and SMNVEV (reference sequence). CDR3 bases: TGTGCCAGCAGTTTCTTACAAACAGACACAGATACGCAGTATTTT. It yields the protein CASSFLQTDTDTQYF.

The chain joins TRBV4-2 to TRBJ2-5, with 9 bases aligning to TRBD1. The CDR3 contains 15 residues. The germline gives CDR1 LGHNA, CDR2 YNFKEQ. Trimming at V came to 0 bases and at J to 3 bases, leaving 2 bases not matched to a gene. CDR3 protein: CASSQDRTGEETQYF. The CDR3 nucleotides are TGTGCCAGCAGCCAAGATCGGACAGGGGAAGAGACCCAGTACTTC.

This clonotype occurred many times. The chain employs TRBV7-2 and TRBJ2-1; tentative D call: TRBD2 (6 bases). The CDR3 covers 17 residues. CDR1 SGHTA and CDR2 FQGNSA come from the germline V gene. V shed 3 bases and J shed 0 bases, with 15 bases lying between them. The CDR3 DNA reads as TGTGCCAGCAGCTTCATGGCGGGGCCTAGCTCCTACAATGAGCAGTTCTTC. This codes for CASSFMAGPSSYNEQFF.

This clonotype was seen only a few times. The rearrangement links TRBV27 to TRBJ1-2; D unresolved. Germline values: CDR1 MNHEY, CDR2 SMNVEV (reference sequence). V was trimmed by 6 bases and J by 4 bases, leaving 9 bases between them. This CDR3 is 12 amino acids long. CDR3 in amino acids: CASRLGSYGYTF. The CDR3 coding sequence is TGTGCCAGCAGATTGGGGTCCTATGGCTACACCTTC.

This sequence joins TRBV5-5 and TRBJ1-5; TRBD1 aligns across 8 bases. Germline-derived CDR1 and CDR2 are SGHKS and YYEKEE (reference sequence). Trimming cost V 3 bases and J 6 bases; bases outside gene matches: 11. The CDR3 length is 16 residues. This CDR3 is CASSSIGQGARQPQHF. Here the CDR3 DNA reads TGTGCCAGCAGCTCCATTGGACAGGGTGCTCGTCAGCCCCAGCATTTT.

This clonotype has at least ten counts. The gene calls are TRBV12-3 or TRBV12-4 and TRBJ1-2; 8 bases match TRBD1. The junction had 12 bases not matched to a gene; V was cut back by 5 bases and J by 4 bases. This CDR3 spans 16 amino acids. CDR3 residues: CASSPSAGTGTYGYTF. Written as DNA, the CDR3 is TGTGCCAGCAGTCCTTCCGCCGGGACAGGAACCTATGGCTACACCTTC.

V and J are TRBV5-4 and TRBJ1-6, with TRBD1 matching 11 bases. Unmatched junction bases numbered 12, after V lost 3 bases and J lost 10 bases. The V gene's germline CDR1 is SGHNT and CDR2 YYREEE (reference sequence). CDR3 size: 17 residues. The CDR3: CASSSGTGGLVLSPLHF. As DNA, the CDR3 is TGTGCCAGCAGCTCCGGGACAGGGGGATTAGTATTATCACCCCTCCACTTT.

The chain links TRBV27 to TRBJ2-3; D remains unclear. V was cut by 5 bases and J by 4 bases, with 19 bases left in between. CDR1 MNHEY and CDR2 SMNVEV come from the germline V gene (reference sequence). This CDR3 is 16 amino acids long. This chain's CDR3 is CASSARSVAGADTQYF. The CDR3 nucleotides read TGTGCCAGCAGTGCACGATCGGTCGCAGGCGCAGATACGCAGTATTTT.

The V and J genes are TRBV25-1 and TRBJ2-2, with 7 positions matching TRBD1. Trimming removed 0 bases from V and 0 bases from J; junction bases left unmatched: 7. The CDR3 length is 18 residues. Germline V gives CDR1 MGHDK, CDR2 SYGVNS. The CDR3 spells CASSEYLPGTANTGELFF. For the CDR3, the DNA is TGTGCCAGCAGTGAATACCTCCCTGGGACAGCGAACACCGGGGAGCTGTTTTTT.

This clonotype was counted ten times or more. DNA for the CDR3: TGTGCCAGCAGCTTAAATATAGGGCAGGGGGCTAGCACAGATACGCAGTATTTT. It yields the protein CASSLNIGQGASTDTQYF. The rearrangement links TRBV7-6 to TRBJ2-3, with TRBD1 matching over 8 bases. Trimming cost V 2 bases and J 0 bases; bases outside gene matches: 10. Looked up from germline, CDR1 is SGHVS and CDR2 is FNYEAQ. The CDR3 extends over 18 amino acids.

This clonotype was recorded a few times. V usage is TRBV6-1 and J usage is TRBJ2-4, with 10 nucleotides matching TRBD2. The CDR3 has 17 residues. The trim removed 6 bases at V and 6 bases at J, leaving 14 bases unmatched. CDR1 and CDR2 from the germline V gene are MNHNS and SASEGT. The CDR3 DNA sequence: TGTGCCAGCAGCCTTCTAGCGGGGGCAGTCGGAGCAAACATTCAGTACTTC. Translated: CASSLLAGAVGANIQYF.

This clonotype was recorded at least ten times. This may arise from a read error, as a much more abundant clone is one base away. This sequence joins TRBV6-4 and TRBJ2-3, with TRBD2 identical over 12 bases. The CDR3 runs to 15 residues. V lost 4 bases and J lost 1; bases outside the gene matches: 0. Per germline, CDR1 MRHNA and CDR2 SNTAGT. This chain's CDR3 is CASSGTSGGTDTQYF. The CDR3 DNA follows: TGTGCCAGCAGTGGGACTAGCGGGGGCACAGATACGCAGTATTTT.

In this sample, this clonotype turned up a few times. The chain couples TRBV4-1 to TRBJ2-4, with TRBD1 identical over 7 bases. After removal of 1 base from V and 9 bases from J, the junction contained 3 bases not matched to a gene. The germline CDR1 and CDR2 sequences are MGHRA and YSYEKL. The CDR3 is 13 amino acids. DNA of the CDR3: TGCGCCAGCAGCCAAGGGGGACAGCGCATTCAGTACTTC. It yields the protein CASSQGGQRIQYF.

This clonotype was found a few times. The CDR3 bases are TGTGCCAGCAGTTTTTGGGCGGGAAGGGGTTCTAATGAAAAACTGTTTTTT. Translated: CASSFWAGRGSNEKLFF. The chain has TRBV12-3 or TRBV12-4 and TRBJ1-4, with D maybe TRBD1 (5 bases). Between the trimmed V and J ends, which lost 3 bases and 3 bases, there was a span of 17 bases. This CDR3 comprises 17 residues.

The chain couples TRBV12-5 to TRBJ2-1; D possibly corresponds to TRBD1 (5 bases). There are 15 residues in the CDR3. V gave up 5 bases and J gave up 1 base, with 12 bases separating them. CDR1 and CDR2 from the germline V gene are LGHNT and FRNRAP. CDR3 in DNA: TGTGCTAGTGGTCCAGGGTTCGGGTCCTACAATGAGCAGTTCTTC. Its translation is CASGPGFGSYNEQFF.

The chain employs TRBV2 and TRBJ1-2, with 8 nucleotides matching TRBD1. The ends lost 7 bases at V and 4 bases at J; junction bases unmatched: 8. Germline CDR1 and CDR2: SNHLY and FYNNEI. CDR3 length: 14 amino acids. CDR3 sequence (DNA): TGTGCCAGCACCCCGGGACAGGCGAGCTATGGCTACACCTTC. Protein: CASTPGQASYGYTF.

J is TRBJ2-1 and V is TRBV12-3 or TRBV12-4; TRBD1 matches 9 bases. V was pared by 10 bases and J by 6 bases, with 4 bases of the junction left unmatched. There are 12 residues in the CDR3. The CDR3 sequence is CANKTGGNEQFF. The CDR3 region has the DNA TGTGCCAACAAGACAGGGGGCAATGAGCAGTTCTTC.

This sequence joins TRBV7-9 and TRBJ1-4; a weak D match, TRBD1 (5 bases). This CDR3 comprises 16 residues. Trimming cost V 0 bases and J 1 base, with 9 bases left between them. Germline V lookup: CDR1 SEHNR, CDR2 FQNEAQ (reference sequence). The DNA of the CDR3 is TGTGCCAGCAGCTTAGCGCGTAGGGGAACTAATGAAAAACTGTTTTTT. Residues: CASSLARRGTNEKLFF.